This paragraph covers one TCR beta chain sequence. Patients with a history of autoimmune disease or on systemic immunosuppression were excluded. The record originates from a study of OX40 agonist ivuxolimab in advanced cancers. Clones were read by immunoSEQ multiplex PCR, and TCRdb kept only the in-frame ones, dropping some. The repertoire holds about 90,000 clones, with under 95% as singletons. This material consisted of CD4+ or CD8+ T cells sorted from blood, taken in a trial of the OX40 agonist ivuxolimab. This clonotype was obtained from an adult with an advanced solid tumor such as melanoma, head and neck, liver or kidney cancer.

Written as DNA, the CDR3 is TGTGCCAGCAGCTTAGTTAGGACAGGTCATGAAAAACTGTTTTTT. The encoded protein is CASSLVRTGHEKLFF. The chain uses TRBV7-2 and TRBJ1-4, with 7 nucleotides matching TRBD1. CDR1 is SGHTA and CDR2 is FQGNSA in the germline V gene. J gave up 6 bases and V 1 base, and 5 bases lay outside the gene matches. The CDR3 length is 15 residues. The variable domain in full, completed from reference TRBV7-2 and TRBJ1-4, reads GAGVSQSPSNKVTEKGKDVELRCDPISGHTALYWYRQSLGQGLEFLIYFQGNSAPDKSGLPSDRFSAERTGGSVSTLTIQRTQQEDSAVYLCASSLVRTGHEKLFFGSGTQLSVL.